This TCR beta chain was observed in a study of CD8 T cells in Susac syndrome. With random hexamers, roughly 0.45 to 1 ug RNA was reverse transcribed. Amplification of TCR beta CDR3 used immunoSEQ multiplex PCR across 54 Vbeta and 13 Jbeta. TCRdb fed the immunoSEQ multiplex PCR reads into MiXCR, producing one record per CDR3 protein. In the table there are roughly 120,000 distinct CDR3 sequences, 85% to 95% of which are singletons. Germline assignment: CDR1 KGHDR and CDR2 SFDVKD. CDR3 size: 15 residues. V lost 6 bases to trimming and J lost 4 bases; unmatched junction nucleotides: 4. Sequences were obtained from CD4+ T cells from PBMCs. The chain couples TRBV24-1 to TRBJ2-4, with 11 bases aligning to TRBD1. This TCR was sampled from a human donor with multiple sclerosis. Here the CDR3 reads CATSNRDRGKNIQYF. The CDR3 DNA reads as TGTGCCACCAGTAACCGGGACAGGGGGAAAAACATTCAGTACTTC.